This T cell receptor beta chain was sequenced in a study of radiation and T cells in renal cell carcinoma. Profiling relied on immunoSEQ multiplex PCR, and the TCRdb table lists in-frame clones only, not all of them. The data show roughly 120,000 clones, about four fifths seen once. Time point given: baseline pretreatment blood. The treatment here: 15 Gy SBRT to primary tumor, nephrectomy 4 weeks later. With V trimmed by 4 bases and J by 3 bases, 2 bases remained unmatched. The germline V gene encodes CDR1 KGHSH and CDR2 LQKENI. The CDR3 loop spans 13 amino acids. This clone was found once. Material: blood, obtained from a patient whose treatment included radiotherapy and nephrectomy. The sequence was collected from a woman aged 55-75 years with renal cell carcinoma. This chain uses TRBV18 with TRBJ1-1, with TRBD1 identical over 7 bases. Written as DNA, the CDR3 is TGTGCCAGCTCACTCGACAGGGACACTGAAGCTTTCTTT. This encodes CASSLDRDTEAFF. The complete variable domain, with remaining parts taken from reference TRBV18 and TRBJ1-1, reads NAGVMQNPRHLVRRRGQEARLRCSPMKGHSHVYWYRQLPEEGLKFMVYLQKENIIDESGMPKERFSAEFPKEGPSILRIQQVVRGDSAAYFCASSLDRDTEAFFGQGTRLTVV.